The 14 T cell receptor beta chains presented below share a single source sample, sequenced in a study of OX40 agonist ivuxolimab in advanced cancers. Using immunoSEQ multiplex PCR, the repertoire was profiled, and TCRdb retains in-frame clones only, with some absent. This table has around 88,000 clones, about 91% appearing once. The sample in question was CD4+ or CD8+ T cells sorted from blood, obtained in a trial of the OX40 agonist ivuxolimab. Receptors originate from an adult with an advanced solid tumor such as melanoma, head and neck, liver or kidney cancer.

This clone was detected only once. V is TRBV6-5 and J is TRBJ1-2; 10 bases are shared with TRBD1. V shed 0 bases and J 4 bases; nucleotides not matched to a gene: 5. The CDR3 is made up of 16 amino acids. Germline lookup yields CDR1 MNHEY and CDR2 SVGAGI. CDR3 protein: CASSYSSGTGVYGYTF. The DNA for the CDR3 is TGTGCCAGCAGTTACTCCTCCGGGACAGGGGTCTATGGCTACACCTTC.

V usage is TRBV25-1 and J usage is TRBJ1-2; TRBD1 matches at 8 bases. J gave up 4 bases and V 8 bases, and 6 bases lay outside the gene matches. Germline lookup yields CDR1 MGHDK and CDR2 SYGVNS. The CDR3 length is 13 residues. This CDR3 is CASRDRWGYGYTF. The CDR3 nucleotides read TGTGCCAGCCGGGACAGGTGGGGCTATGGCTACACCTTC.

The V call is TRBV11-2, the J call TRBJ2-5, with D possibly TRBD2 on 5 matching bases. V lost 7 bases, J lost 4 bases, and 16 bases lay in between. The CDR3 contains 14 residues. The germline V gene encodes CDR1 SGHAT and CDR2 FQNNGV. The CDR3: CASTLSPGLETQYF. CDR3 in DNA: TGTGCCAGCACCCTCTCCCCGGGATTAGAGACCCAGTACTTC. Filled out from reference TRBV11-2 and TRBJ2-5, the complete variable domain reads EAGVAQSPRYKIIEKRQSVAFWCNPISGHATLYWYQQILGQGPKLLIQFQNNGVVDDSQLPKDRFSAERLKGVDSTLKIQPAKLEDSAVYLCASTLSPGLETQYFGPGTRLLVL.

The chain carries TRBV6-6 and TRBJ1-2; D might be TRBD1 (5 bases). The germline gives CDR1 MNHNY, CDR2 SVGAGI (reference sequence). The ends were cut back, 6 bases at V and 8 bases at J, with 19 bases in the middle. The CDR3 has 14 amino acids. The CDR3 DNA reads TGTGCCAGCAGACCCCGGGACTTACATAGGGGCTACACCTTC. Translated, it gives CASRPRDLHRGYTF.

This sequence joins TRBV19 and TRBJ2-1; D is unclear. CDR3 length: 15 amino acids. Germline loops: CDR1 LNHDA, CDR2 SQIVND (reference sequence). Trimming removed 5 bases at V and 0 bases at J, with 11 bases between. The CDR3 protein is CASSVPLSSYNEQFF. CDR3 DNA sequence: TGTGCCAGTAGTGTGCCTTTAAGCTCCTACAATGAGCAGTTCTTC.

The chain has TRBV29-1 and TRBJ2-4; D call uncertain. The germline V gene encodes CDR1 SQVTM and CDR2 ANQGSEA. This CDR3 is built from 16 residues. V was clipped by 5 bases and J by 0 bases, with 17 bases between them. CDR3 loop: CSVFCGRLLAKNIQYF. The CDR3 coding sequence is TGCAGCGTTTTCTGCGGAAGACTCTTAGCCAAAAACATTCAGTACTTC.

The V call is TRBV6-1, the J call TRBJ2-1; 9 nucleotides align to TRBD1. The V segment lost 3 bases and the J segment 7 bases; nucleotides outside the gene matches: 7. This CDR3 contains 15 residues. CDR1 and CDR2 from the germline V gene are MNHNS and SASEGT. CDR3 bases: TGTGCCAGCAGTGATTGGGGACAGGGTGCTAATGAGCAGTTCTTC. Protein: CASSDWGQGANEQFF.

The V and J genes are TRBV7-3 and TRBJ2-3; the D call may be TRBD1 or TRBD2 (5 bases each). The germline CDR1 and CDR2 sequences are SGHTA and FQGTGA. V shed 5 bases and J shed 9 bases, with 15 bases lying between them. This CDR3 comprises 13 residues. The CDR3 DNA is TGTGCCAGCAGCCCACGGGATGGGGCCACGCAGTATTTT. The encoded protein is CASSPRDGATQYF.

The chain links TRBV29-1 to TRBJ2-4, with 11 bases fitting TRBD2. V was pared by 6 bases and J by 7 bases, with 2 bases of the junction left unmatched. Looked up from germline, CDR1 is SQVTM and CDR2 is ANQGSEA. CDR3 size: 12 residues. The CDR3 coding sequence is TGCAGCGTCACTAGCGGGAGCAACATTCAGTACTTC. Translated, it gives CSVTSGSNIQYF.

V is TRBV18 and J is TRBJ1-2; D is possibly TRBD1 (6 bases). There are 13 residues in the CDR3. In germline, CDR1 is KGHSH, CDR2 LQKENI. V lost 6 bases and J lost 7, with 15 bases in between. CDR3 sequence reads: CASSWQGQIGYTF. The CDR3 DNA reads as TGTGCCAGCTCCTGGCAGGGGCAGATTGGCTACACCTTC.

The chain employs TRBV6-6 and TRBJ1-4; D is undetermined. Germline CDR1 and CDR2: MNHNY and SVGAGI (reference sequence). The V end was cut by 0 bases, the J end by 3 bases, with 8 bases between. CDR3 length: 15 amino acids. DNA of the CDR3: TGTGCCAGCAGTTACTCGTATGGCCCTAATGAAAAACTGTTTTTT. Its translation: CASSYSYGPNEKLFF.

The V gene is TRBV19, the J gene TRBJ1-3; D not resolved. The CDR3 has 13 amino acids. The germline gives CDR1 LNHDA, CDR2 SQIVND (reference sequence). Trimming took 0 bases from V and 4 from J, leaving 4 bases between them. The CDR3 sequence: CASSIDGGNTIYF. CDR3 bases: TGTGCCAGTAGTATAGATGGGGGAAACACCATATATTTT. Complete variable domain (other parts from reference TRBV19 and TRBJ1-3): DGGITQSPKYLFRKEGQNVTLSCEQNLNHDAMYWYRQDPGQGLRLIYYSQIVNDFQKGDIAEGYSVSREKKESFPLTVTSAQKNPTAFYLCASSIDGGNTIYFGEGSWLTVV.

The chain recombines TRBV4-2 with TRBJ2-7; weak D call: TRBD1 (6 bases). V was trimmed by 4 bases and J by 0 bases, leaving 13 bases between them. Germline V CDR1 and CDR2: LGHNA, YNFKEQ. The CDR3 runs 15 residues. The CDR3 DNA reads as TGTGCCAGCAGCCTGGCAAGGGGGACCTCCTACGAGCAGTACTTC. Translation: CASSLARGTSYEQYF.

About this clone: At one end the junction does not follow the germline gene, possibly because of a read error. The gene calls are TRBV6-1 and TRBJ2-4; 11 bases map to TRBD2. Germline V gene lookup returns CDR1 MNHNS and CDR2 SASEGT. The CDR3 runs 17 residues. CDR3 protein: CAISESSSGRSRDIQYF. DNA of the CDR3: TGTGCCATCAGTGAGTCCTCTAGCGGGAGGTCCCGGGACATTCAGTACTTC.